This paragraph reports one TCR beta chain. This sample stems from a study of T cells in localized non-small cell lung cancer. Germline V gene data show CDR1 as MNHNS and CDR2 as SASEGT. Trimming shortened V by 7 bases and J by 7 bases, and 19 bases separated the two germline ends. This CDR3 is 14 amino acids long. Sequencing was performed with immunoSEQ multiplex PCR; in TCRdb, only in-frame clones are kept and a portion is missing. There are some 66,000 clones in the sample; approximately 84% occur only once, and about 13% lies in the top ten. The sample here was peripheral blood, taken before any cancer treatment. The receptor comes from a female donor of 60 years or more with stage I lung adenocarcinoma. The J gene is TRBJ1-2, the V gene TRBV6-1; tentatively, D is TRBD1 (6 bases). As DNA, the CDR3 is TGTGCCAGCATTAGTTTCGACAGGCCCGGTGGCTACACCTTC. This codes for CASISFDRPGGYTF.